The 9 T cell receptor delta chains in this list originate from one sample, sequenced in a study of gamma-delta chains in newborns, infants, children. TCRdb re-processed the reads via CATT. The table has around 11,000 delta-chain clones, about 8.7% seen once. The sequenced material came from blood. These TCRs come from a child who was a newborn, infant or young child, either healthy, febrile or measles-vaccinated (not recorded which).

The V and J genes are TRDV2 and TRDJ1, with 7 positions matching TRDD3. This CDR3 comprises 14 residues. Germline CDR1 is GEAIGNYY and CDR2 is EKD. The V gene end was trimmed by 2 bases and the J gene end by 4 bases; junction bases not matched to a gene: 6. Here the CDR3 DNA reads TGTGCCTGTGACATTGTGGGGGACCGCGATAAACTCATCTTT. It encodes CACDIVGDRDKLIF.

Comments on this clone: A much more abundant neighbour one base away suggests this may be a read error. The chain couples TRDV2 to TRDJ2; 11 nucleotides match TRDD3. Germline V gene data show CDR1 as GEAIGNYY and CDR2 as EKD. The V gene end was trimmed by 2 bases and the J gene end by 3 bases; junction bases not matched to a gene: 1. The CDR3 is 15 residues long. CDR3 amino acids: CACDILGDMTAQLFF. CDR3 DNA sequence: TGTGCCTGTGACATACTGGGGGATATGACAGCACAACTCTTCTTT.

V usage is TRDV2 and J usage is TRDJ3, with 8 bases aligning to TRDD3. Trimming cost V 2 bases and J 0 bases; bases outside gene matches: 8. The V gene's germline CDR1 is GEAIGNYY and CDR2 EKD. The CDR3 is 19 residues long. The CDR3 sequence: CACDNWGQQSSWDTRQMFF. The DNA of the CDR3 is TGTGCCTGTGACAACTGGGGGCAGCAAAGCTCCTGGGACACCCGACAGATGTTTTTC.

This clone turned up a few times. V usage is TRDV2 and J usage is TRDJ1; 10 nucleotides agree with TRDD3. Looked up from germline, CDR1 is GEAIGNYY and CDR2 is EKD. The ends lost 2 bases at V and 0 bases at J; junction bases unmatched: 8. The CDR3 length is 17 residues. CDR3: CACDNLGDRGHTDKLIF. The CDR3 region has the DNA TGTGCCTGTGACAACCTGGGGGATAGGGGGCACACCGATAAACTCATCTTT.

V is TRDV2 and J is TRDJ3, with 11 nucleotides matching TRDD3. This CDR3 region has 16 residues. V dropped 6 bases and J dropped 0; count of bases not matched to a gene: 0. In germline, CDR1 is GEAIGNYY, CDR2 EKD. The CDR3 DNA is TGTGCCTGTACTGGGGGATACTCCTGGGACACCCGACAGATGTTTTTC. Its translation is CACTGGYSWDTRQMFF.

Points on this clone: One base away lies a much larger clone, so this may be a sequencing read error. The rearrangement links TRDV2 to TRDJ1; possible D gene TRDD3, 6 bases. TCRdb records no J gene; here it was assigned by comparing the DNA to germline. The germline V and J ends were trimmed by 4 bases and 2 bases, with 25 bases remaining between them. Germline loops: CDR1 GEAIGNYY, CDR2 EKD. The CDR3 is made up of 18 amino acids. The CDR3 DNA sequence: TGTGCCTGTGATACCGTGGGTGGGGGCTCCTCGGGAACCGATAAACTCATCTTT. This sequence encodes CACDTVGGGSSGTDKLIF.

On this clone: The identical CDR3 is also encoded by other nucleotide sequences in the sample. For the CDR3, the DNA is TGTGCCTGTGATACCCTTAAGACAGCCGGCCTGGGGGATACTGGGTACACCGATAAACTCATCTTT. This encodes CACDTLKTAGLGDTGYTDKLIF. V and J are TRDV2 and TRDJ1; 11 bases are shared with TRDD3. Germline assignment: CDR1 GEAIGNYY and CDR2 EKD. CDR3 length equals 22 residues. V lost 4 bases and J lost 0; bases outside the gene matches: 24.

The gene calls are TRDV2 and TRDJ3, with 13 bases aligning to TRDD3. This CDR3 region has 24 residues. Germline V gene data show CDR1 as GEAIGNYY and CDR2 as EKD. The V segment lost 0 bases and the J segment 0 bases; nucleotides outside the gene matches: 16. In nucleotides, the CDR3 is TGTGCCTGTGACACCCTCGACAATGTACTGGGGGATACGCGGAGCTCCTGGGACACCCGACAGATGTTTTTC. It encodes CACDTLDNVLGDTRSSWDTRQMFF.

With respect to this clone: A much larger clone sits a single nucleotide away, making a read error possible. The sample carries other DNA sequences with the same CDR3. This sequence joins TRDV2 and TRDJ1; 10 bases map to TRDD3. CDR3 length: 20 residues. J was trimmed by 0 bases and V by 3 bases; bases with no gene match: 18. The germline V gene encodes CDR1 GEAIGNYY and CDR2 EKD. CDR3 amino acids: CACDPVLGDPPRGYTDKLIF. The CDR3 DNA follows: TGTGCCTGTGACCCTGTACTGGGGGATCCCCCTAGGGGATACACCGATAAACTCATCTTT.